This T cell receptor (beta chain) appears in the sequencing data of a study of regulatory T cells in long-lasting Graves disease. Study as a whole: The study counted Graves' disease as persistent given over 5 years of antithyroid drugs and positive TSH receptor antibodies.

Study-level findings and limits: Repertoires from persistent disease leaned toward TRBV28, TRBJ1-2 and TRBJ2-5. Not thyroid tissue but only peripheral blood was studied.

About this clonotype: The antigen remains unidentified.

The time point was: persistent/refractory GD, antithyroid drugs over 5 years with positive TRAb. RNA extracted from PBMCs served as the sequencing template. Trimming cost V 3 bases and J 2 bases; bases outside gene matches: 15. The germline CDR1 and CDR2 sequences are LGHNA and YSLEER. CDR3 length: 19 residues. Assembly of TCR beta libraries relied on iRepertoire HTBI primers together with Arm-PCR of CDR3 regions. In TCRdb, the multiplex PCR reads were re-called with MiXCR into one record per CDR3 protein. This table has a few hundred thousand distinct CDR3 sequences, 22% appearing once. The clonotype originates from a female donor with Graves disease. The material sequenced was peripheral blood mononuclear cells (PBMCs), taken when the disease was refractory, from a patient treated with antithyroid drugs. The chain couples TRBV4-3 to TRBJ2-7, with TRBD2 matching 11 bases. CDR3 region: CASSQRAGTSGGWAYEQYF. The CDR3 nucleotides read TGCGCCAGCAGCCAGCGCGCGGGAACTAGCGGGGGATGGGCCTACGAGCAGTACTTC.